This TCR beta chain was documented in a study of cytomegalovirus exposure and HLA in healthy donors. Study-level information: The roughly 100 million unique TCR beta sequences, from around 200 million T cells, were found by an earlier analysis. Falling in the Caucasian-associated ancestry cluster were 81% of some 400 genotyped donors.

Those who donated were healthy bone marrow donors. In nominal health when sampled, donors likely had unrecorded immune exposures nonetheless. The primer mix had 60 Vbeta and 13 Jbeta primers. Measured with immunoSEQ multiplex PCR; TCRdb has only the in-frame clones, and not every one. The profile covers some 160,000 clones, with roughly 80% appearing a single time and approximately 2.3% taken by the ten largest. V dropped 1 base and J dropped 6; count of bases not matched to a gene: 8. CDR3 length equals 15 residues. In germline, CDR1 is SGHTA, CDR2 FQGNSA. This sequence joins TRBV7-2 and TRBJ2-5; TRBD2 agrees at 7 bases. This TCR came from a man aged 45-60 years in good health and CMV-seropositive. Sample: PBMCs. The CDR3 spells CASSLDLTSRQTQYF. Written as DNA, the CDR3 is TGTGCCAGCAGCTTAGATCTGACTAGCAGGCAGACCCAGTACTTC.